One sample yielded the 13 T cell receptor beta chains listed below, sequenced in a study of Tregs in tolerant kidney transplant recipients. The table came from immunoSEQ multiplex PCR; TCRdb's copy has only in-frame clones and leaves some out. Its listing shows around 48,000 clones. The material sequenced was CD4+ T cells from blood, taken before the transplant. Source of these receptors: a human donor who received a combined kidney and bone marrow transplant.

With respect to this clone: The read stops 3 residues short of the end of the CDR3; the missing end is completed from the germline J gene. This chain joins TRBV18 and TRBJ2-7; TRBD2 matches 12 bases. V was clipped by 2 bases and J by 3 bases; unmatched bases: 2. The CDR3 consists of 15 residues. In germline, CDR1 is KGHSH, CDR2 LQKENI. CDR3 DNA (partial): TGTGCCAGCTCACCATCTAGCGGGAGGGTCTACGAG. Protein: CASSPSSGRVYE. The complete CDR3 sequence is CASSPSSGRVYEQYF.

About this clone itself: The CDR3 end falls 3 residues outside the read, so it is completed with the germline J gene. This chain joins TRBV6-2 or TRBV6-3 and TRBJ2-1, with D perhaps TRBD2 (5 bases). CDR1 is MNHEY and CDR2 is SVGEGT in the germline V gene. The CDR3 length is 14 residues. The V gene lost 8 bases and the J gene lost 2 bases, with 13 bases spanning the gap. CDR3: CASVQRRPYNEQFF. CDR3 DNA (partial): TGTGCCAGCGTCCAGCGGCGACCCTACAATGAG.

Details on this clone: The CDR3 extends 3 residues past the end of the read, so its final part is completed from the germline J gene. This chain links TRBV19 with TRBJ1-1, with 9 bases fitting TRBD1. The CDR3 consists of 15 residues. Germline trimming cut 6 bases from V and 4 bases from J; bases unmatched to any gene: 9. Germline V gene lookup returns CDR1 LNHDA and CDR2 SQIVND (reference sequence). Partial CDR3 DNA: TGTGCCAGTAGGCTGAACAGGGGGCTTAGCACTGAA. Residues: CASRLNRGLSTE. The whole CDR3 sequence is CASRLNRGLSTEAFF.

In the case of this clone: The read halts 3 residues ahead of the CDR3 end, with the missing end drawn from the germline J gene. This chain links TRBV6-1 with TRBJ1-1; D uncertain. Looked up from germline, CDR1 is MNHNS and CDR2 is SASEGT. Deletions cut 3 bases from V and 0 bases from J, with 5 bases between. The CDR3 contains 13 residues. CDR3 protein: CASSEPVNTEAFF. The part of the CDR3 DNA that was read is TGTGCCAGCAGTGAGCCGGTGAACACTGAA.

As concerns this clone: The missing CDR3 end, 3 residues past where the read stops, is filled in from the germline J gene. The V call is TRBV20-1, the J call TRBJ2-7, with 10 bases matching TRBD1. Germline V gene data show CDR1 as DFQATT and CDR2 as SNEGSKA (reference sequence). The CDR3 is made up of 13 amino acids. V lost 5 bases to trimming and J lost 6 bases; unmatched junction nucleotides: 7. Partial CDR3 DNA: TGCAGTGCTGCCTTTCGGACAGGGGGCGAG. The encoded protein is CSAAFRTGGE. The complete CDR3 protein is CSAAFRTGGEQYF.

A remark on this clone: The junction does not match germline at one end; this may be a read error. The read terminates 3 residues before the CDR3 end, so the remaining end is supplied by the germline J gene. The V call is TRBV4-2, the J call TRBJ2-1; 8 positions agree with TRBD2. The CDR3 runs 18 residues. Germline lookup yields CDR1 LGHNA and CDR2 YNFKEQ. CDR3 bases read: TGCGCCAGCAGCCAAGATCGGGGAGCGGGAGCTCCCTACAATGAG. Amino acid sequence: CASSQDRGAGAPYNE. The entire CDR3 reads CASSQDRGAGAPYNEQFF.

A remark on this clone: The read falls 3 residues short of the CDR3 end, and the missing part is taken from the germline J gene. The gene calls are TRBV19 and TRBJ2-5, with D possibly called TRBD1 or TRBD2 (5 bases each). V was cut by 3 bases and J by 5 bases, with 16 bases left in between. CDR1 is LNHDA and CDR2 is SQIVND in the germline V gene (reference sequence). The CDR3 runs to 15 residues. Incomplete CDR3 DNA: TGTGCCAGTAGTATTTCCCCGAGGGGATGGGAGACC. Amino acid sequence: CASSISPRGWET. The whole CDR3 sequence reads CASSISPRGWETQYF.

Turning to this clone: The read ends 3 residues early relative to the CDR3; the germline J gene fills the gap. The gene calls are TRBV6-2 or TRBV6-3 and TRBJ2-1; D might be TRBD2 (5 bases). CDR1 is MNHEY and CDR2 is SVGEGT in the germline V gene. CDR3 length: 15 residues. Trimming pared 5 bases from V and 8 bases from J, leaving 19 bases between. CDR3 sequence: CASSTAGPQWDEQFF. CDR3 DNA, as far as it was read: TGTGCCAGCAGTACGGCGGGCCCCCAGTGGGATGAG.

Comments on this clone: The read ends 3 residues early relative to the CDR3; the germline J gene fills the gap. J is TRBJ1-5 and V is TRBV18; D remains ambiguous. This CDR3 contains 13 residues. With 3 bases removed from V and 4 bases from J, the gap between germline ends came to 7 bases. Germline-derived CDR1 and CDR2 are KGHSH and LQKENI. The CDR3: CASSPEGNQPQHF. CDR3 DNA, as far as it was read: TGTGCCAGCTCACCGGAAGGGAATCAGCCC. The full variable domain, completed using reference TRBV18 and TRBJ1-5, is NAGVMQNPRHLVRRRGQEARLRCSPMKGHSHVYWYRQLPEEGLKFMVYLQKENIIDESGMPKERFSAEFPKEGPSILRIQQVVRGDSAAYFCASSPEGNQPQHFGDGTRLSIL.

CDR3 residues: CASSISGLAIYEQYF. The DNA read from the CDR3 is TGTGCCAGTAGTATCTCAGGACTAGCGATCTACGAG. V is TRBV19 and J is TRBJ2-7, with 9 bases matching TRBD2. Read sequence stops 3 residues before the CDR3 end, and the germline J gene provides the missing end. The ends lost 3 bases at V and 3 bases at J; junction bases unmatched: 6. The length of the CDR3 is 15 residues. Germline V lookup: CDR1 LNHDA, CDR2 SQIVND (reference sequence).

Points on this clone: The CDR3 is cut off 3 residues early in the read; its end comes from the germline J gene. The genes are TRBV19 and TRBJ1-6, with 10 bases fitting TRBD1. The CDR3 sequence is 15 residues long. V shed 6 bases, J shed 4 bases, and the junction held 3 bases outside the gene matches. CDR1 LNHDA and CDR2 SQIVND come from the germline V gene (reference sequence). CDR3 sequence: CASSGQGDYNSPLHF. Partial CDR3 DNA: TGTGCCAGTAGCGGACAGGGGGATTATAATTCACCC. Full variable domain (outside the CDR3, taken from reference TRBV19 and TRBJ1-6): DGGITQSPKYLFRKEGQNVTLSCEQNLNHDAMYWYRQDPGQGLRLIYYSQIVNDFQKGDIAEGYSVSREKKESFPLTVTSAQKNPTAFYLCASSGQGDYNSPLHFGNGTRLTVT.

CDR3: CASSFNSGAYEQYF. CDR3 DNA (partial): TGTGCCAGCAGCTTTAATAGCGGGGCCTACGAG. The V call is TRBV5-4, the J call TRBJ2-7, with 8 nucleotides matching TRBD2. Sequencing ends 3 residues short of the CDR3 end; the germline J gene provides the rest. The germline V gene encodes CDR1 SGHNT and CDR2 YYREEE (reference sequence). Unmatched junction bases numbered 3, after V lost 2 bases and J lost 2 bases. The CDR3 totals 14 residues.

With respect to this clone: The CDR3 goes on 3 residues after the read ends, and that part is filled in from the germline J gene. The J gene is TRBJ2-1, the V gene TRBV20-1, with D uncertain. The CDR3 is 11 residues long. With 7 bases removed from V and 6 bases from J, the gap between germline ends came to 10 bases. CDR1 is DFQATT, CDR2 SNEGSKA, per germline (reference sequence). The DNA read from the CDR3 is TGCAGTGGGCCCTCTGGCAATGAG. This codes for CSGPSGNE. The full CDR3 is CSGPSGNEQFF.